These 7 T cell receptor beta chains were sequenced from one sample in a study of human T cells and chemical hapten exposure. TCRdb recomputed calls from the RACE reads with MiXCR, one row per CDR3 protein. The repertoire holds under 200,000 distinct CDR3 sequences, with about 14% as singletons. Sample time point: patch test 1, 2 weeks after DPC sensitization. Treatment reported: therapeutic diphenylcyclopropenone sensitization with weekly scalp DPC. Sequenced material: whole blood, taken in connection with sensitization to the hapten diphenylcyclopropenone (DPC). The source is a woman in her 30s with alopecia areata. Some clones in this sample may be carry-over from other donors' samples.

The V gene is TRBV5-4, the J gene TRBJ2-3; D remains ambiguous. The length of the CDR3 is 14 residues. Germline CDR1 SGHNT, CDR2 YYREEE (reference sequence). V was trimmed by 6 bases and J by 2 bases, leaving 13 bases between them. The chain's CDR3 is CASTSPLHTDTQYF. The CDR3 DNA reads TGTGCCAGCACCAGCCCCTTGCACACAGATACGCAGTATTTT.

This clonotype was seen only a few times. The chain has TRBV20-1 and TRBJ2-5; TRBD2 matches 9 bases. This CDR3 has 15 residues. V was clipped by 2 bases and J by 2 bases; unmatched bases: 6. CDR1 is DFQATT, CDR2 SNEGSKA, per germline (reference sequence). The DNA of the CDR3 is TGCAGTGCTAGAAATGTGCGGGAGGGACAAGAGACCCAGTACTTC. Its protein product is CSARNVREGQETQYF.

The rearrangement joins TRBV5-4 to TRBJ2-1; the match to TRBD2 covers 11 bases. V was clipped by 3 bases and J by 0 bases; unmatched bases: 8. This CDR3 region has 18 residues. From germline, CDR1 is SGHNT and CDR2 YYREEE (reference sequence). CDR3 nucleotides: TGTGCCAGCAGCTCCCCGACTAGCGGGGTGAGCTCCTACAATGAGCAGTTCTTC. Translation: CASSSPTSGVSSYNEQFF. Full variable domain (remainder filled in from reference TRBV5-4 and TRBJ2-1): ETGVTQSPTHLIKTRGQQVTLRCSSQSGHNTVSWYQQALGQGPQFIFQYYREEENGRGNFPPRFSGLQFPNYSSELNVNALELDDSALYLCASSSPTSGVSSYNEQFFGPGTRLTVL.

The chain couples TRBV6-2 or TRBV6-3 to TRBJ2-1, with 9 bases that match TRBD1. The CDR3 totals 12 residues. Germline values: CDR1 MNHEY, CDR2 SVGEGT. V shed 8 bases and J 7 bases; nucleotides not matched to a gene: 3. The CDR3 region has the DNA TGTGCCAGCTGGACAGGGGTAAATGAGCAGTTCTTC. It encodes CASWTGVNEQFF.

This clonotype was recorded at least ten times. The CDR3 spells CASSLALQGVNQPQHF. DNA of the CDR3: TGTGCCAGCAGCTTAGCGCTGCAGGGGGTGAATCAGCCCCAGCATTTT. The chain recombines TRBV7-8 with TRBJ1-5, with 7 bases identical to TRBD1. V was pared by 0 bases and J by 4 bases, with 6 bases of the junction left unmatched. Looked up from germline, CDR1 is SGHVS and CDR2 is FQNEAQ. There are 16 residues in the CDR3.

This clonotype occurred a few times. This sequence joins TRBV5-1 and TRBJ2-1; TRBD1 matches 7 bases. V lost 4 bases and J lost 0; bases outside the gene matches: 10. This CDR3 region has 17 residues. The germline V gene encodes CDR1 SGHRS and CDR2 YFSETQ. The CDR3, as DNA: TGCGCCAGCAGCCCCAGGGGGTCAGGGCCCTCCTACAATGAGCAGTTCTTC. This codes for CASSPRGSGPSYNEQFF.

This clonotype was found many times. J is TRBJ2-3 and V is TRBV7-9, with D possibly TRBD1 on 7 matching bases. In germline, CDR1 is SEHNR, CDR2 FQNEAQ (reference sequence). CDR3 length: 14 residues. V was shortened by 4 bases and J by 4 bases, with 12 bases between the two germline ends. The CDR3 is CASSSPRGADTQYF. The CDR3 bases are TGTGCCAGCAGCTCCCCCAGGGGGGCAGATACGCAGTATTTT.